The 28 T cell receptor beta chains listed next were all sequenced from one sample in a study of shared clonotypes between healthy human individuals. Generated by immunoSEQ multiplex PCR, the TCRdb table keeps only in-frame clones and is missing some. Among approximately 2.5 million clones listed, around 90% were seen once. The specimen sequenced was naive CD4+ T cells sorted from blood. The subset: CD45RA+ positively selected. These receptors originate from a man aged 18-30 years in good health.

The chain carries TRBV10-2 and TRBJ2-2; the match to TRBD2 covers 8 bases. Germline CDR1 and CDR2: WSHSY and SAAADI. The CDR3 totals 15 residues. With V trimmed by 7 bases and J by 0 bases, 4 bases remained unmatched. The CDR3 bases are TGCGCCAGCAAGATAGCGGGACCGAACACCGGGGAGCTGTTTTTT. Translating it yields CASKIAGPNTGELFF.

The chain recombines TRBV27 with TRBJ1-2; D is uncertain. Germline V gene lookup returns CDR1 MNHEY and CDR2 SMNVEV (reference sequence). The CDR3 has 16 residues. The V end was cut by 3 bases, the J end by 6 bases, with 20 bases between. The CDR3 protein is CASSFSRPSGFHGYTF. CDR3 in DNA: TGTGCCAGCAGTTTCTCTCGACCATCGGGATTCCATGGCTACACCTTC.

The CDR3 loop is CASSAPQGAHPTEAFF. DNA for the CDR3: TGTGCCAGCAGTGCACCACAGGGCGCGCATCCCACTGAAGCTTTCTTT. The chain joins TRBV6-1 to TRBJ1-1; a weak D match, TRBD1 (6 bases). The CDR3 runs 16 residues. Trimming pared 4 bases from V and 4 bases from J, leaving 19 bases between. Germline V lookup: CDR1 MNHNS, CDR2 SASEGT.

This clone was seen only a few times. The chain uses TRBV5-1 and TRBJ2-7, with D possibly called TRBD1 or TRBD2 (5 bases each). The germline CDR1 and CDR2 sequences are SGHRS and YFSETQ. The V end was cut by 9 bases, the J end by 6 bases, with 7 bases between. This CDR3 has 9 residues. The CDR3 is CAIGAEQYF. CDR3 coding DNA: TGCGCCATCGGGGCCGAGCAGTACTTC.

The chain has TRBV5-4 and TRBJ2-2; TRBD1 or TRBD2 may be the D gene (6 bases each). V was clipped by 3 bases and J by 6 bases, with 18 bases between them. The CDR3 is 16 amino acids. The germline V gene has CDR1 SGHNT and CDR2 YYREEE (reference sequence). The CDR3 DNA reads TGTGCCAGCAGCTCCCGGGGGCAGGGTAGGGCCGGGGAGCTGTTTTTT. It specifies CASSSRGQGRAGELFF.

The rearrangement uses TRBV7-9 and TRBJ2-3; 9 nucleotides agree with TRBD1. The germline gives CDR1 SEHNR, CDR2 FQNEAQ (reference sequence). V shed 5 bases, J shed 1 base, and the junction held 7 bases outside the gene matches. CDR3 length equals 16 residues. CDR3 residues: CASSPRRTGGTDTQYF. The CDR3 DNA is TGTGCCAGCAGCCCCCGTCGGACAGGGGGCACAGATACGCAGTATTTT.

The CDR3 DNA reads as TGTGCCAGCAGCACGGGACTAGCGGGAGGGCGGGAGACCCAGTACTTC. This codes for CASSTGLAGGRETQYF. The gene calls are TRBV7-8 and TRBJ2-5; 16 nucleotides agree with TRBD2. Trimming removed 5 bases from V and 5 bases from J; junction bases left unmatched: 5. CDR1 and CDR2 (germline): SGHVS, FQNEAQ. The CDR3 sequence is 16 residues long.

The rearrangement joins TRBV14 to TRBJ2-4, with 8 bases aligning to TRBD1. Trimming took 1 base from V and 8 from J; bases not matched to a gene: 19. This CDR3 contains 19 residues. Germline lookup yields CDR1 SGHDN and CDR2 FVKESK. The CDR3 nucleotides are TGTGCCAGCAGCCAAGGGGCCCCACTCAGCAGGGGGCAAAGGGACATTCAGTACTTC. Translated: CASSQGAPLSRGQRDIQYF.

The J gene is TRBJ1-3, the V gene TRBV11-2; D is ambiguous. CDR3 length: 14 residues. Germline V gene sequence: CDR1 SGHAT, CDR2 FQNNGV. V lost 5 bases, J lost 0 bases, and 8 bases lay in between. The CDR3 here is CASSAWSSGNTIYF. Here the CDR3 DNA reads TGTGCCAGCAGCGCCTGGAGCTCTGGAAACACCATATATTTT.

The chain combines TRBV2 with TRBJ1-2; possible D gene TRBD1, 6 bases. The CDR3 is 13 residues long. The V end was cut by 8 bases, the J end by 5 bases, with 15 bases between. Germline V lookup: CDR1 SNHLY, CDR2 FYNNEI. The CDR3 DNA follows: TGTGCCAGCGGGGCAGGGGACATATATGGCTACACCTTC. As protein: CASGAGDIYGYTF.

CDR3 in amino acids: CASSIPTGYGNYGYTF. Written as DNA, the CDR3 is TGTGCCAGTAGTATACCCACAGGATATGGAAACTATGGCTACACCTTC. The chain joins TRBV19 to TRBJ1-2; maybe TRBD1 (5 bases). The CDR3 is 16 amino acids. The germline V gene encodes CDR1 LNHDA and CDR2 SQIVND (reference sequence). The V end was cut by 2 bases, the J end by 2 bases, with 15 bases between.

This chain uses TRBV6-1 with TRBJ2-7; D perhaps matches TRBD1 (5 bases). Trimming cost V 4 bases and J 1 base, with 11 bases left between them. The CDR3 has 14 amino acids. Germline CDR1 is MNHNS and CDR2 is SASEGT. This CDR3 is CASSALQESYEQYF. The CDR3, as DNA: TGTGCCAGCAGTGCATTACAGGAGTCCTACGAGCAGTACTTC.

This chain joins TRBV2 and TRBJ2-2; D ambiguous. V lost 4 bases and J 5 bases, leaving 14 bases between the germline ends. This CDR3 comprises 15 residues. Germline assignment: CDR1 SNHLY and CDR2 FYNNEI. CDR3 in amino acids: CASSAPEHSTGELFF. The CDR3 DNA is TGTGCCAGCAGTGCTCCCGAACACAGTACCGGGGAGCTGTTTTTT. Looking up the rest from reference TRBV2 and TRBJ2-2 gives the full variable domain: EPEVTQTPSHQVTQMGQEVILRCVPISNHLYFYWYRQILGQKVEFLVSFYNNEISEKSEIFDDQFSVERPDGSNFTLKIRSTKLEDSAMYFCASSAPEHSTGELFFGEGSRLTVL.

This chain uses TRBV27 with TRBJ2-1; TRBD1 agrees at 9 bases. V trimming: 6 bases; J trimming: 5 bases; junction bases outside the gene matches: 11. Germline CDR1 MNHEY, CDR2 SMNVEV (reference sequence). This CDR3 has 16 amino acids. CDR3 residues: CASSSGWDRANNEQFF. Here the CDR3 DNA reads TGTGCCAGCAGCTCTGGGTGGGACAGGGCCAACAATGAGCAGTTCTTC.

CDR3 residues: CASSPQGGSYEQYF. In DNA form, the CDR3 reads TGTGCCAGCAGTCCCCAAGGGGGCTCCTACGAGCAGTACTTC. The rearrangement joins TRBV6-1 to TRBJ2-7; the D gene is possibly TRBD1 (6 bases). The V end lost 5 bases, the J end lost 0 bases, and 11 bases lay between the germline ends. Looked up from germline, CDR1 is MNHNS and CDR2 is SASEGT. This CDR3 spans 14 amino acids.

This chain uses TRBV2 with TRBJ2-7; the match to TRBD2 covers 11 bases. After removal of 6 bases from V and 4 bases from J, the junction contained 5 bases not matched to a gene. CDR1 and CDR2 from the germline V gene are SNHLY and FYNNEI. The CDR3 consists of 14 residues. The CDR3 loop reads CASSSTSGSYEQYF. The DNA of the CDR3 is TGTGCCAGCAGCTCTACTAGCGGGAGTTACGAGCAGTACTTC.

This chain joins TRBV15 and TRBJ1-2; tentative D call: TRBD1 (5 bases). V was shortened by 0 bases and J by 2 bases, with 10 bases between the two germline ends. CDR3 size: 15 residues. CDR1 and CDR2 from the germline V gene are LNHNV and YYDKDF (reference sequence). The CDR3 is CATSRDSGGNYGYTF. CDR3 sequence (DNA): TGTGCCACCAGCAGAGATTCTGGGGGGAACTATGGCTACACCTTC. The full variable domain, with the rest looked up from reference TRBV15 and TRBJ1-2, is DAMVIQNPRYQVTQFGKPVTLSCSQTLNHNVMYWYQQKSSQAPKLLFHYYDKDFNNEADTPDNFQSRRPNTSFCFLDIRSPGLGDTAMYLCATSRDSGGNYGYTFGSGTRLTVV.

This chain uses TRBV11-3 with TRBJ2-7; 7 nucleotides align to TRBD1. V trimming: 1 base; J trimming: 2 bases; junction bases outside the gene matches: 2. Germline CDR1 is SGHNT and CDR2 is YENEEA. The CDR3 totals 14 residues. The CDR3 bases are TGTGCCAGCAGCTTAGGACAGGGACCCTACGAGCAGTACTTC. Amino acid sequence: CASSLGQGPYEQYF.

This clone was observed once. J is TRBJ1-3 and V is TRBV6-1; D is uncertain. Trimming took off 4 bases at V and 7 bases at J, with 14 bases between the two ends. CDR3 length: 14 residues. The V gene's germline CDR1 is MNHNS and CDR2 SASEGT. CDR3 bases: TGTGCCAGCAGTGCTAGGCCCCTCGAGAACACCATATATTTT. It is translated as CASSARPLENTIYF.

This clone was detected a few times. The gene calls are TRBV25-1 and TRBJ1-1; no firm D call. The V gene lost 4 bases and the J gene lost 4 bases, with 13 bases spanning the gap. The CDR3 covers 14 residues. Germline V lookup: CDR1 MGHDK, CDR2 SYGVNS. This CDR3 reads CASSGQALSTEAFF. The CDR3 bases are TGTGCCAGCAGTGGCCAGGCGCTGAGCACTGAAGCTTTCTTT.

The chain joins TRBV30 to TRBJ1-6; possibly TRBD1 for D (5 bases). V shed 0 bases and J shed 5 bases, with 8 bases lying between them. Per the germline V gene, CDR1 is GTSNPN and CDR2 is SVGIG (reference sequence). This CDR3 contains 14 residues. The CDR3 sequence: CAWSVLTDNSPLHF. The CDR3 bases are TGTGCCTGGAGTGTACTGACAGATAATTCACCCCTCCACTTT.

The rearrangement links TRBV21-1 to TRBJ2-7. TRBV21-1 constitutes a pseudogene. This CDR3 comprises 12 residues. The CDR3 nucleotides are TGTGCCAGCAGCAAAGCGCCGTACGAGCAGTACTTC. Translated: CASSKAPYEQYF.

This clone was detected only once. The chain couples TRBV6-6 to TRBJ2-1; D is unresolved. Germline V CDR1 and CDR2: MNHNY, SVGAGI (reference sequence). The CDR3 is 13 residues long. The V end was cut by 6 bases, the J end by 5 bases, with 11 bases between. The CDR3 region has the DNA TGTGCCAGCAGCTCGATACCTAACAATGAGCAGTTCTTC. This gives the protein CASSSIPNNEQFF.

J is TRBJ1-1 and V is TRBV4-3, with D tentatively TRBD1 (6 bases). This CDR3 has 15 residues. Germline CDR1 and CDR2: LGHNA and YSLEER. V lost 1 base and J 4 bases, leaving 13 bases between the germline ends. In nucleotides, the CDR3 is TGCGCCAGCAGCCAAGCGGATAGGGGGGGCACTGAAGCTTTCTTT. As protein: CASSQADRGGTEAFF.

The J gene is TRBJ1-5, the V gene TRBV2; D perhaps matches TRBD1 (6 bases). Germline V lookup: CDR1 SNHLY, CDR2 FYNNEI. Trimming cost V 6 bases and J 3 bases, with 15 bases left between them. This CDR3 comprises 15 residues. CDR3 residues: CASRKEGDDNQPQHF. As DNA, the CDR3 is TGTGCCAGCAGGAAGGAGGGGGACGACAATCAGCCCCAGCATTTT.

The genes are TRBV30 and TRBJ1-4; D is unresolved. V lost 5 bases to trimming and J lost 0 bases, with 13 bases between them. Germline assignment: CDR1 GTSNPN and CDR2 SVGIG (reference sequence). CDR3 size: 15 residues. CDR3 in amino acids: CAWGFLTATNEKLFF. Here the CDR3 DNA reads TGTGCCTGGGGGTTCTTAACAGCAACTAATGAAAAACTGTTTTTT.

The chain links TRBV5-1 to TRBJ2-7; D ambiguous. Looked up from germline, CDR1 is SGHRS and CDR2 is YFSETQ. V was clipped by 0 bases and J by 1 base, with 14 bases between them. The CDR3 sequence is 16 residues long. As DNA, the CDR3 is TGCGCCAGCAGCTTGGCCGCCCCTCAGGAATCCTACGAGCAGTACTTC. Amino acids: CASSLAAPQESYEQYF. The whole variable domain, remainder taken from reference TRBV5-1 and TRBJ2-7, is KAGVTQTPRYLIKTRGQQVTLSCSPISGHRSVSWYQQTPGQGLQFLFEYFSETQRNKGNFPGRFSGRQFSNSRSEMNVSTLELGDSALYLCASSLAAPQESYEQYFGPGTRLTVT.

This chain uses TRBV10-3 with TRBJ1-3, with a possible D match to TRBD1 (5 bases). Germline V gene lookup returns CDR1 ENHRY and CDR2 SYGVKD. Trimming took 2 bases from V and 8 from J, leaving 10 bases between them. The CDR3 has 13 residues. CDR3 bases: TGTGCCATCAGTGAGGGAGTAGGGGACACCATATATTTT. This gives the protein CAISEGVGDTIYF.